The source of this TCR beta chain is a study of blood T cell repertoires in COVID-19. Study-wide background: Italy, Spain and the United States were the sources of the convalescent and acute COVID-19 samples. T cells, B-cell-depleted T cells, or PBMCs provided the cDNA or gDNA that served as material.

In the authors' workflow: Researchers report that nucleated cell counts were estimated from reference gene primer amplification. Clones were sequenced by immunoSEQ multiplex PCR, and TCRdb holds only the in-frame ones, with some missing. V and J calls and clone size are given by that table; D and trimming were obtained from the DNA. The sample lists about 190,000 clones, less than 80% occurring once. Germline values: CDR1 MDHEN, CDR2 SYDVKM. This CDR3 has 15 amino acids. Trimming at V came to 6 bases and at J to 3 bases, leaving 9 bases not matched to a gene. Sequenced: peripheral blood. The sequence was obtained from a woman aged 50 to 60 with acute or convalescent COVID-19. The J gene is TRBJ2-7, the V gene TRBV28; 9 nucleotides line up with TRBD1. The CDR3 region has the DNA TGTGCCAGCAGCAGACAGGGGGAAGTCCTCTACGAGCAGTACTTC. This codes for CASSRQGEVLYEQYF.